A single sample gave rise to the 14 T cell receptor beta chains below, sequenced in a study of blood T cell repertoires in COVID-19. Data came from immunoSEQ multiplex PCR; TCRdb stores just in-frame clones and leaves some out. This table holds hundreds of thousands of clones, 80% to 85% found once. The material sequenced was PBMCs or T cells enriched from blood (not recorded which). The receptors here all came from a man in his forties who had been exposed to COVID-19.

This clone was seen only once. The chain uses TRBV5-1 and TRBJ2-1; 11 bases align to TRBD2. V was clipped by 2 bases and J by 13 bases; unmatched bases: 8. The length of the CDR3 is 14 residues. The germline CDR1 and CDR2 sequences are SGHRS and YFSETQ. CDR3 region: CASSLTSGSLGQFF. The CDR3 DNA reads as TGCGCCAGCAGCTTAACTAGCGGGAGCCTAGGACAGTTCTTC.

The rearrangement uses TRBV10-3 and TRBJ2-2, with 7 bases matching TRBD1. The CDR3 totals 19 residues. Unmatched junction bases numbered 19, after V lost 5 bases and J lost 4 bases. The germline V gene encodes CDR1 ENHRY and CDR2 SYGVKD. The CDR3 DNA reads TGTGCCATCAGTTCTCAACCCGGCGAGACAGGGTCGGCCACCGGGGAGCTGTTTTTT. Amino acids: CAISSQPGETGSATGELFF.

This chain uses TRBV7-8 with TRBJ2-3; 8 bases agree with TRBD2. The CDR3 extends over 18 amino acids. The ends lost 5 bases at V and 2 bases at J; junction bases unmatched: 15. Germline V CDR1 and CDR2: SGHVS, FQNEAQ. Here the CDR3 DNA reads TGTGCCAGCAGCATAGGGCCGTGGGCTAGCGGGTACACAGATACGCAGTATTTT. This translates into CASSIGPWASGYTDTQYF.

The V call is TRBV7-9, the J call TRBJ1-2; D gene uncertain. This CDR3 is built from 12 residues. The germline V and J ends were trimmed by 5 bases and 6 bases, with 10 bases remaining between them. Germline loops: CDR1 SEHNR, CDR2 FQNEAQ (reference sequence). The CDR3 nucleotides read TGTGCCAGCAGCCTAGACTTGGATGGCTACACCTTC. Translated, it gives CASSLDLDGYTF.

The sample holds a few counts of this clone. The V call is TRBV30, the J call TRBJ2-4; D might be TRBD2 (7 bases). Germline CDR1 and CDR2: GTSNPN and SVGIG (reference sequence). This CDR3 is 12 amino acids long. V was clipped by 1 base and J by 7 bases, with 8 bases between them. CDR3 amino acids: CAWSEGGNIQYF. CDR3 nucleotide sequence: TGTGCCTGGAGTGAGGGGGGGAACATTCAGTACTTC.

The chain carries TRBV7-5 and TRBJ2-7; whether TRBD1, the table's D call, matches the DNA was not checked. TRBV7-5 is classified as a pseudogene. CDR3 length: 16 residues. In DNA form, the CDR3 reads TGTGCCAGAAGCTTAGTCAGTGGGGGCGGCCCCTACGAGCAGTACTTC. Translated: CARSLVSGGGPYEQYF.

V is TRBV7-9 and J is TRBJ2-1, with 7 bases aligning to TRBD2. Germline CDR1 SEHNR, CDR2 FQNEAQ (reference sequence). V lost 6 bases to trimming and J lost 9 bases; unmatched junction nucleotides: 5. This CDR3 region has 12 residues. The CDR3 DNA reads as TGTGCCAGCAGAGGCGCGGGAGCTGAGCAGTTCTTC. Its translation: CASRGAGAEQFF.

This clone was counted a few times. Written as DNA, the CDR3 is TGTGCCAGCAGCGTAGGGGGACTGATGAACACTGAAGCTTTCTTT. Its protein product is CASSVGGLMNTEAFF. The chain combines TRBV9 with TRBJ1-1, with D possibly TRBD1 on 5 matching bases. The V gene lost 0 bases and the J gene lost 0 bases, with 9 bases spanning the gap. Germline V gene data show CDR1 as SGDLS and CDR2 as YYNGEE. This CDR3 region has 15 residues.

This clone occurred once. V gene TRBV5-5 combines with J gene TRBJ2-3; D gene unclear. Per germline, CDR1 SGHKS and CDR2 YYEKEE (reference sequence). V lost 1 base and J lost 5, with 5 bases in between. There are 12 residues in the CDR3. The CDR3, as DNA: TGTGCCAGCAGCTTGACGGGAGATACGCAGTATTTT. It yields the protein CASSLTGDTQYF.

The table lists this clone with a count of one. The chain combines TRBV18 with TRBJ1-5; D might be TRBD1 (6 bases). This CDR3 contains 16 residues. V lost 3 bases to trimming and J lost 3 bases, with 15 bases between them. The germline CDR1 and CDR2 sequences are KGHSH and LQKENI. The CDR3 nucleotides are TGTGCCAGCTCACCCGGGGGGCCAGGGTTCAATCAGCCCCAGCATTTT. This gives the protein CASSPGGPGFNQPQHF.

This chain uses TRBV2 with TRBJ1-1, with D unresolved. CDR3 size: 15 residues. CDR1 and CDR2 from the germline V gene are SNHLY and FYNNEI. Trimming took 4 bases from V and 4 from J, leaving 16 bases between them. The CDR3 nucleotides are TGTGCCAGCAGTGTTTTAGGGCCGGCGGGCACTGAAGCTTTCTTT. This encodes CASSVLGPAGTEAFF. Based on the CDR3 plus reference TRBV2 and TRBJ1-1, the full variable domain is EPEVTQTPSHQVTQMGQEVILRCVPISNHLYFYWYRQILGQKVEFLVSFYNNEISEKSEIFDDQFSVERPDGSNFTLKIRSTKLEDSAMYFCASSVLGPAGTEAFFGQGTRLTVV.

V usage is TRBV5-4 and J usage is TRBJ2-1, with 12 bases identical to TRBD2. Germline-derived CDR1 and CDR2 are SGHNT and YYREEE (reference sequence). Trimming took 0 bases from V and 6 from J; bases not matched to a gene: 1. This CDR3 is built from 15 residues. CDR3 sequence (DNA): TGTGCCAGCAGCTTGGGACTAGCGGGAGTCAATGAGCAGTTCTTC. It encodes CASSLGLAGVNEQFF.

The sample holds a few counts of this clone. The V and J genes are TRBV2 and TRBJ1-6, with 8 bases identical to TRBD1. The J segment lost 10 bases and the V segment lost 11 bases, leaving 13 bases of the junction unmatched. The CDR3 totals 14 residues. Germline V lookup: CDR1 SNHLY, CDR2 FYNNEI. CDR3 region: CAGSTGTGFSPLHF. CDR3 nucleotide sequence: TGTGCCGGTAGTACCGGGACAGGCTTCTCACCCCTCCACTTT.

The chain couples TRBV24-1 to TRBJ1-1; TRBD1 might be the D (6 bases). V was shortened by 4 bases and J by 11 bases, with 22 bases between the two germline ends. CDR1 and CDR2 (germline): KGHDR, SFDVKD. CDR3 length: 15 residues. Written as DNA, the CDR3 is TGTGCCACCAGTGAGTCGACAGGAGGAAGGATGGGGGCTTTCTTT. Residues: CATSESTGGRMGAFF.